This passage covers 32 T cell receptor beta chains from one sample sequenced in a study of metastatic and nonmetastatic thyroid tumors. TCRdb re-called clones via MiXCR from the PCR reads. In the table there are tens of thousands of clones, about 20% of which are singletons. Each patient went into thyroid surgery without having received any treatment. The source material was blood. Every receptor here comes from a female donor with papillary thyroid cancer or a benign thyroid nodule (not recorded which). Some clones in this sample may be carry-over from other donors' samples.

This clone has a handful of counts. The chain couples TRBV6-1 to TRBJ1-1, with a weak D call TRBD1 (6 bases). The V end lost 4 bases, the J end lost 0 bases, and 9 bases lay between the germline ends. Germline assignment: CDR1 MNHNS and CDR2 SASEGT. The CDR3 loop spans 14 amino acids. The CDR3 nucleotides read TGTGCCAGCAGTGTACAGGGAGTGAACACTGAAGCTTTCTTT. Encoded protein: CASSVQGVNTEAFF.

The genes are TRBV13 and TRBJ2-7, with TRBD1 identical over 8 bases. The CDR3 contains 14 residues. V lost 5 bases, J lost 4 bases, and 7 bases stayed unmatched. Germline assignment: CDR1 PRHDT and CDR2 FYEKMQ (reference sequence). CDR3 loop: CASSVQGVSYEQYF. The CDR3 coding sequence is TGTGCCAGCAGCGTACAGGGGGTCTCTTACGAGCAGTACTTC.

In its sample, this clone was seen many times. The V gene is TRBV7-8, the J gene TRBJ2-3; D assignment may be TRBD1 or TRBD2 (6 bases each). Germline-derived CDR1 and CDR2 are SGHVS and FQNEAQ. Trimming removed 0 bases at V and 6 bases at J, with 16 bases between. CDR3 length equals 16 residues. The CDR3: CASSLAGGRFPDTQYF. CDR3 sequence (DNA): TGTGCCAGCAGCTTAGCTGGGGGGCGTTTTCCCGATACGCAGTATTTT.

In its sample, this clone was seen a few times. This chain links TRBV28 with TRBJ1-1, with D tentatively TRBD1 (5 bases). This CDR3 spans 16 amino acids. CDR1 and CDR2 from the germline V gene are MDHEN and SYDVKM. V lost 3 bases and J 2 bases, leaving 16 bases between the germline ends. In nucleotides, the CDR3 is TGTGCCAGCAGTTTTGGGACCTCGTCCCTAAACACTGAAGCTTTCTTT. Translation gives CASSFGTSSLNTEAFF.

This clone is medium-sized (0.01 to 0.1%) by share. This sequence joins TRBV20-1 and TRBJ2-3; 11 bases are shared with TRBD2. Trimming at V came to 1 base and at J to 0 bases, leaving 6 bases not matched to a gene. Germline V CDR1 and CDR2: DFQATT, SNEGSKA (reference sequence). This CDR3 comprises 17 residues. The CDR3 is CSARGTSGLDSTDTQYF. CDR3 sequence (DNA): TGCAGTGCTAGAGGGACTAGCGGGTTAGACAGCACAGATACGCAGTATTTT.

The genes are TRBV3-1 and TRBJ1-6, with D maybe TRBD1 (5 bases). Trimming stripped 3 bases from V and 4 bases from J, with 7 bases between. CDR3 length equals 14 residues. Per germline, CDR1 LGHDT and CDR2 YNNKEL (reference sequence). Written as DNA, the CDR3 is TGTGCCAGCAGCCAGGGGGTATATAATTCACCCCTCCACTTT. It encodes CASSQGVYNSPLHF.

V usage is TRBV6-1 and J usage is TRBJ1-4; 9 bases agree with TRBD1. With 7 bases clipped from V and 6 bases from J, the junction kept 6 bases outside the gene matches. Germline V lookup: CDR1 MNHNS, CDR2 SASEGT. The CDR3 is 14 amino acids. This CDR3 reads CASNEGQGYEKLFF. The CDR3, as DNA: TGTGCCAGCAACGAAGGACAGGGGTATGAAAAACTGTTTTTT.

This clone was seen more than once but under ten times. The rearrangement links TRBV12-3 or TRBV12-4 to TRBJ2-3; TRBD2 matches at 9 bases. The CDR3 totals 13 residues. The V and J ends lost 3 bases and 11 bases, in that order; junction bases with no gene match: 6. For the CDR3, the DNA is TGTGCCAGCAGTTTGGCGGCGGGGGGGCGGCAGTATTTT. Its translation is CASSLAAGGRQYF.

This clone has just a few counts. The chain couples TRBV24-1 to TRBJ1-2; 8 nucleotides align to TRBD1. V dropped 1 base and J dropped 6; count of bases not matched to a gene: 6. CDR1 is KGHDR, CDR2 SFDVKD, per germline. CDR3 length: 15 amino acids. The DNA for the CDR3 is TGTGCCACCAGTGATTTCGAGACAGGGGCAGATGGCTACACCTTC. As protein: CATSDFETGADGYTF.

This clone has only a few counts. This chain joins TRBV6-5 and TRBJ1-2; tentative D call: TRBD1 (5 bases). Germline CDR1 and CDR2: MNHEY and SVGAGI. V lost 0 bases and J 2 bases, leaving 10 bases between the germline ends. This CDR3 has 15 amino acids. The CDR3, as DNA: TGTGCCAGCAGTTACTCGCAGGGCAAGAACTATGGCTACACCTTC. It specifies CASSYSQGKNYGYTF.

The sample holds a few counts of this clone. In DNA, the CDR3 is TGTGCCAGCAGTGAAGGGGCAGGGAGCGCAGAGACCCAGTACTTC. Protein sequence: CASSEGAGSAETQYF. The chain couples TRBV6-4 to TRBJ2-5, with D perhaps being TRBD1 or TRBD2 (5 bases each). The CDR3 extends over 15 amino acids. V was clipped by 3 bases and J by 4 bases, with 15 bases between them. The germline V gene has CDR1 MRHNA and CDR2 SNTAGT.

The chain employs TRBV4-1 and TRBJ2-7; a possible D gene is TRBD1 (5 bases). CDR3 size: 14 residues. V shed 1 base and J shed 4 bases, with 11 bases lying between them. The germline V gene encodes CDR1 MGHRA and CDR2 YSYEKL. CDR3 sequence (DNA): TGCGCCAGCAGCCAAGGGGCCAGGGATTACGAGCAGTACTTC. It translates to CASSQGARDYEQYF.

In this sample, this clone turned up many times. The chain employs TRBV5-1 and TRBJ2-3; 7 nucleotides match TRBD1. Looked up from germline, CDR1 is SGHRS and CDR2 is YFSETQ. V lost 4 bases to trimming and J lost 4 bases; unmatched junction nucleotides: 12. This CDR3 is built from 16 residues. CDR3 region: CASSDLIRQGSDTQYF. The CDR3 nucleotides read TGCGCCAGCAGCGACCTAATTAGACAGGGATCAGATACGCAGTATTTT.

The CDR3 region is CATRDTYNSPLHF. CDR3 bases: TGTGCCACCCGGGACACCTATAATTCACCCCTCCACTTT. The V gene is TRBV6-1, the J gene TRBJ1-6; perhaps TRBD1 as D (6 bases). The CDR3 consists of 13 residues. Germline CDR1 is MNHNS and CDR2 is SASEGT. With 10 bases removed from V and 2 bases from J, the gap between germline ends came to 9 bases.

The chain couples TRBV28 to TRBJ1-2; D gene uncertain. The CDR3 extends over 11 amino acids. Germline lookup yields CDR1 MDHEN and CDR2 SYDVKM. The V and J ends lost 4 bases and 8 bases respectively, with 8 bases between them. The CDR3 here is CASSSNFGYTF. The CDR3 DNA reads as TGTGCCAGCAGTTCAAATTTCGGCTACACCTTC.

This clone was seen repeatedly, ten times or more. This chain joins TRBV28 and TRBJ1-3; TRBD1 agrees at 8 bases. Germline V CDR1 and CDR2: MDHEN, SYDVKM. The CDR3 has 16 amino acids. V dropped 5 bases and J dropped 4; count of bases not matched to a gene: 10. CDR3 region: CASSGPTGEFGNTIYF. For the CDR3, the DNA is TGTGCCAGCAGTGGCCCGACAGGGGAATTCGGAAACACCATATATTTT.

The V call is TRBV9, the J call TRBJ2-7, with D uncertain. Germline CDR1 reads SGDLS; CDR2 reads YYNGEE. The CDR3 is 15 residues long. V lost 1 base, J lost 4 bases, and 15 bases lay in between. The CDR3, as DNA: TGTGCCAGCAGCGTAACCAACAGTCCCTTTTACGAGCAGTACTTC. Translated, it gives CASSVTNSPFYEQYF.

This chain uses TRBV7-9 with TRBJ2-1; TRBD2 aligns across 9 bases. The ends lost 6 bases at V and 0 bases at J; junction bases unmatched: 18. Per germline, CDR1 SEHNR and CDR2 FQNEAQ (reference sequence). The CDR3 length is 20 residues. This CDR3 is CASRGQAGGTSGSSYNEQFF. The CDR3, as DNA: TGTGCCAGCAGGGGTCAAGCGGGAGGTACCAGCGGAAGCTCCTACAATGAGCAGTTCTTC. Full variable domain (remainder filled in from reference TRBV7-9 and TRBJ2-1): DTGVSQNPRHKITKRGQNVTFRCDPISEHNRLYWYRQTLGQGPEFLTYFQNEAQLEKSRLLSDRFSAERPKGSFSTLEIQRTEQGDSAMYLCASRGQAGGTSGSSYNEQFFGPGTRLTVL.

This clone was observed many times. V usage is TRBV10-3 and J usage is TRBJ2-5; D is unclear. The CDR3 is 15 amino acids. Trimming left V 0 bases short and J 4 bases short, with 12 bases between. Germline CDR1 and CDR2: ENHRY and SYGVKD. CDR3 bases: TGTGCCATCAGTGAGTCAGAGGAGTGGGGAGAGACCCAGTACTTC. Protein sequence: CAISESEEWGETQYF.

The sample holds many counts of this clone. The gene calls are TRBV6-1 and TRBJ2-1, with D uncertain. The V gene's germline CDR1 is MNHNS and CDR2 SASEGT. CDR3 length equals 15 residues. The V and J ends lost 7 bases and 7 bases respectively, with 20 bases between them. In DNA form, the CDR3 reads TGTGCCAGCAACCTCGTAGTCCCAGTTGGAAATGAGCAGTTCTTC. It specifies CASNLVVPVGNEQFF.

This clone was observed at least ten times. The chain combines TRBV6-1 with TRBJ1-5; the D gene is possibly TRBD1 (5 bases). Trimming left V 7 bases short and J 0 bases short, with 10 bases between. Germline V gene lookup returns CDR1 MNHNS and CDR2 SASEGT. CDR3 length: 14 residues. CDR3 bases: TGTGCCAGCAATCAGGGAGGTAGCAATCAGCCCCAGCATTTT. Its translation is CASNQGGSNQPQHF.

This clone was observed a handful of times. The chain uses TRBV19 and TRBJ2-3; D unclear. The V and J ends lost 5 bases and 5 bases respectively, with 11 bases between them. CDR3 size: 13 residues. The germline V gene has CDR1 LNHDA and CDR2 SQIVND (reference sequence). The CDR3 region is CASSSTQIDTQYF. Written as DNA, the CDR3 is TGTGCCAGTAGTTCCACCCAAATAGATACGCAGTATTTT.

The chain couples TRBV9 to TRBJ2-7, with TRBD2 matching 8 bases. The CDR3 has 14 amino acids. V lost 1 base to trimming and J lost 5 bases; unmatched junction nucleotides: 5. Germline V gene sequence: CDR1 SGDLS, CDR2 YYNGEE. The CDR3 loop reads CASSVSGSVDEQYF. The DNA of the CDR3 is TGTGCCAGCAGCGTAAGCGGGAGTGTAGACGAGCAGTACTTC. Full variable domain (rest looked up from reference TRBV9 and TRBJ2-7): DSGVTQTPKHLITATGQRVTLRCSPRSGDLSVYWYQQSLDQGLQFLIQYYNGEERAKGNILERFSAQQFPDLHSELNLSSLELGDSALYFCASSVSGSVDEQYFGPGTRLTVT.

V is TRBV27 and J is TRBJ2-3, with D unclear. CDR3 size: 14 residues. V gave up 3 bases and J gave up 1 base, with 8 bases separating them. Germline CDR1 reads MNHEY; CDR2 reads SMNVEV (reference sequence). This CDR3 is CASSFWAGTDTQYF. In DNA, the CDR3 is TGTGCCAGCAGTTTTTGGGCGGGCACAGATACGCAGTATTTT.

This clone was seen repeatedly, ten times or more. This sequence joins TRBV9 and TRBJ2-3, with D maybe TRBD2 (6 bases). The germline V and J ends were trimmed by 0 bases and 0 bases, with 8 bases remaining between them. This CDR3 spans 15 amino acids. Germline CDR1 SGDLS, CDR2 YYNGEE. CDR3 sequence reads: CASSVVGGSTDTQYF. CDR3 nucleotide sequence: TGTGCCAGCAGCGTAGTCGGGGGAAGCACAGATACGCAGTATTTT. Combining the CDR3 with reference TRBV9 and TRBJ2-3 gives the whole variable domain DSGVTQTPKHLITATGQRVTLRCSPRSGDLSVYWYQQSLDQGLQFLIQYYNGEERAKGNILERFSAQQFPDLHSELNLSSLELGDSALYFCASSVVGGSTDTQYFGPGTRLTVL.

This clone was recorded at least ten times. Within the sample, other DNA sequences also encode this same CDR3. This chain joins TRBV6-1 and TRBJ2-7; D is possibly TRBD1 (6 bases). V was shortened by 7 bases and J by 0 bases, with 7 bases between the two germline ends. Germline loops: CDR1 MNHNS, CDR2 SASEGT. CDR3 length: 12 residues. CDR3 sequence reads: CASMGASYEQYF. CDR3 nucleotides: TGTGCCAGCATGGGGGCCTCCTACGAGCAGTACTTC.

A word on this clone: It may be a read error: a sequence one base away is much more abundant. The chain links TRBV5-5 to TRBJ1-5; D not resolved. Trimming cost V 2 bases and J 11 bases, with 14 bases left between them. This CDR3 is 13 amino acids long. Germline assignment: CDR1 SGHKS and CDR2 YYEKEE (reference sequence). The CDR3 is CASSLDLRQSQHF. DNA for the CDR3: TGTGCCAGCAGCTTAGATCTGAGGCAGTCCCAGCATTTT. Variable domain in full (rest from reference TRBV5-5 and TRBJ1-5): DAGVTQSPTHLIKTRGQQVTLRCSPISGHKSVSWYQQVLGQGPQFIFQYYEKEERGRGNFPDRFSARQFPNYSSELNVNALLLGDSALYLCASSLDLRQSQHFGDGTRLSIL.

The chain employs TRBV19 and TRBJ1-5; TRBD1 might be the D (6 bases). The CDR3 loop spans 15 amino acids. Trimming stripped 5 bases from V and 0 bases from J, with 11 bases between. The germline V gene has CDR1 LNHDA and CDR2 SQIVND (reference sequence). CDR3 nucleotides: TGTGCCAGTAGTCAAACAGGGAATAGCAATCAGCCCCAGCATTTT. This sequence encodes CASSQTGNSNQPQHF.

This clone was found a few times. This CDR3 is CASSTQEHTDTQYF. In DNA form, the CDR3 reads TGTGCCAGCAGTACACAAGAACACACAGATACGCAGTATTTT. The rearrangement links TRBV6-2 or TRBV6-3 to TRBJ2-3; no firm D call. The germline V gene has CDR1 MNHEY and CDR2 SVGEGT. V lost 5 bases and J lost 2, with 11 bases in between. The length of the CDR3 is 14 residues.

Turning to this clone: At one boundary the junction diverges from the germline segment, which might be a read error. The chain recombines TRBV19 with TRBJ2-7, with 7 positions matching TRBD1. The CDR3 has 12 residues. The germline gives CDR1 LNHDA, CDR2 SQIVND (reference sequence). CDR3 residues: CASSATGAEPYF. In nucleotides, the CDR3 is TGTGCCAGTAGTGCAACAGGGGCCGAGCCGTACTTC.

This clone was seen more than once but under ten times. This sequence joins TRBV19 and TRBJ2-2; 8 bases are a match to TRBD1. The CDR3 consists of 14 residues. Germline V lookup: CDR1 LNHDA, CDR2 SQIVND (reference sequence). The trim removed 10 bases at V and 3 bases at J, leaving 7 bases unmatched. The CDR3: CATDRGGYTGELFF. CDR3 nucleotide sequence: TGTGCCACCGACAGGGGTGGATACACCGGGGAGCTGTTTTTT.

The J gene is TRBJ2-1, the V gene TRBV27, with 10 bases that match TRBD2. Unmatched junction bases numbered 14, after V lost 2 bases and J lost 7 bases. The germline V gene encodes CDR1 MNHEY and CDR2 SMNVEV (reference sequence). The CDR3 consists of 18 residues. CDR3 amino acids: CASSLNFRLAGAQNEQFF. CDR3 DNA sequence: TGTGCCAGCAGTTTAAATTTCCGCCTAGCGGGGGCTCAGAATGAGCAGTTCTTC.